This T cell receptor (beta chain) appears in the sequencing data of a study of CD8+CD57+ T cells in acquired aplastic anemia. Study details: Sorted CD4+ and CD8+ cells yielded roughly 3.2 ug of DNA on average.

Sequencing involved patients with CD8+CD57+ cell expansion previously shown by flow cytometry. The use of genomic DNA as template underpinned the TCR beta VDJ and CDR3 profiling. TCRdb itself ran the reads through MiXCR, one entry per CDR3 protein. The sample yields around 500,000 distinct CDR3 sequences, approximately 33% seen once. This clonotype was seen only once. As yet, its antigen is unknown. This clone may be a read error of a much larger clone one base away. It is likely a read error, because the conserved phenylalanine at the end of the CDR3 is missing. The V end lost 0 bases, the J end lost 1 base, and 10 bases lay between the germline ends. CDR1 SGHTA and CDR2 FQGTGA come from the germline V gene. The CDR3 totals 15 residues. Study-level results: In common between the patients and the controls were twenty-nine CD8+ CDR3 sequences.

This clonotype was sampled from a human donor with aplastic anemia. Sequenced material: sorted CD4+, CD8+, or CD8+CD57+ T cells (not recorded which) from PBMCs. V usage is TRBV7-3 and J usage is TRBJ2-7, with unresolved D. In nucleotides, the CDR3 is TGTGCCAGCAGCTTAACCACCGCTACTTCCTACGAGCAGTACCTC. It codes for CASSLTTATSYEQYL.